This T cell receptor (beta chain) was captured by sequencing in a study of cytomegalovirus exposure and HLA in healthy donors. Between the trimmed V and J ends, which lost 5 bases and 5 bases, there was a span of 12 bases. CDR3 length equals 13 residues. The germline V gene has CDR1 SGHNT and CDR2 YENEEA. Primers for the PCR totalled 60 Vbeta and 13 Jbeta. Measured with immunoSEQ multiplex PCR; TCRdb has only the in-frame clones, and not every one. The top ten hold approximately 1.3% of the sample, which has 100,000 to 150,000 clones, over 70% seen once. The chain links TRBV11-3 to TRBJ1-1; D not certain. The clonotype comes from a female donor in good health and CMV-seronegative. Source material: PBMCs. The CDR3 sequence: CASSISGWTEAFF. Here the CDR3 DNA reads TGTGCCAGCAGCATCTCGGGTTGGACTGAAGCTTTCTTT.